These T cell receptor beta chains were read from a single sample in a study of beta chain features in type 1 diabetes. Only in-frame clones appear in the TCRdb table, and some are missing; sequencing was by immunoSEQ multiplex PCR. The sample has some 150,000 clones; around 51% are singletons. Sample: Tregs from blood. The receptor source for this set is a man younger than 30 in good health. Each CDR3 is given with its conserved first and last residue. A D gene is named only where the DNA matches it firmly. The size entry is marked missing in some rows and otherwise reads once, few, many or a size class.

v_call,j_call,d_call,clone_size,cdr3_aa,cdr3_nt
TRBV29-1,TRBJ1-3,TRBD1,few,CSVGLTGGNTIYF,TGCAGCGTCGGCTTGACAGGGGGGAACACCATATATTTT
TRBV7-9,TRBJ2-5,TRBD1,.,CASSKAAGGSETQYF,TGTGCCAGCAGCAAAGCAGCAGGGGGCTCTGAGACCCAGTACTTC
TRBV7-4,TRBJ2-1,.,few,CASSAGRLTVQFF,TGTGCCAGCAGCGCAGGCCGTTTGACAGTACAGTTCTTC
TRBV7-2,TRBJ2-2,TRBD2,few,CASLLAWNTGELFF,TGTGCCAGCTTACTAGCGTGGAACACCGGGGAGCTGTTTTTT
TRBV15,TRBJ1-5,.,few,CATSWRVVDQPQHF,TGTGCCACCAGCTGGAGGGTTGTGGATCAGCCCCAGCATTTT
TRBV30,TRBJ1-2,.,.,CAWSAGPYGYTF,TGTGCCTGGAGTGCTGGGCCCTATGGCTACACCTTC
TRBV29-1,TRBJ2-7,.,.,CSVELQGFPYEQYF,TGCAGCGTTGAACTCCAGGGGTTCCCCTACGAGCAGTACTTC
TRBV29-1,TRBJ2-2,.,.,CSVGRGAVGELFF,TGCAGCGTTGGGCGCGGGGCGGTCGGGGAGCTGTTTTTT
TRBV19,TRBJ2-3,TRBD2,.,CASNAGGASDTQYF,TGTGCCAGTAATGCGGGAGGGGCTTCTGATACGCAGTATTTT
TRBV14,TRBJ2-2,TRBD2,.,CASSRLAGSNTGELFF,TGTGCCAGCAGCCGACTAGCGGGGTCGAACACCGGGGAGCTGTTTTTT
TRBV7-2,TRBJ1-2,TRBD1,.,CASSAGTDYGYTF,TGTGCCAGCAGCGCCGGGACAGACTATGGCTACACCTTC
TRBV4-1,TRBJ2-7,.,.,CASSQEGQGSYEQYF,TGCGCCAGCAGCCAAGAAGGCCAGGGGTCCTACGAGCAGTACTTC
TRBV7-2,TRBJ1-5,TRBD1,.,CASSLAGQGYQPQHF,TGTGCCAGCAGCTTAGCGGGACAGGGCTATCAGCCCCAGCATTTT
TRBV7-9,TRBJ2-1,.,.,CASSPRGTYNEQFF,TGTGCCAGCAGCCCCCGAGGGACCTACAATGAGCAGTTCTTC
TRBV28,TRBJ2-3,TRBD1,.,CASRAAGAQGADTQYF,TGTGCCAGCAGGGCCGCAGGGGCCCAGGGGGCAGATACGCAGTATTTT
TRBV7-3,TRBJ2-7,.,.,CASSSGSGPYEQYF,TGTGCCAGCAGCTCAGGGTCAGGGCCCTACGAGCAGTACTTC
TRBV21-1,TRBJ2-7,.,few,CASSKSHRGPEQYF,TGTGCCAGCAGCAAAAGTCACAGGGGCCCCGAGCAGTACTTC
TRBV28,TRBJ1-6,.,few,CASSLRRNSPLHF,TGTGCCAGCAGTTTGCGGCGAAATTCACCCCTCCACTTT
TRBV30,TRBJ2-6,.,.,CAWSAGFGANVLTF,TGTGCCTGGAGTGCAGGGTTCGGGGCCAACGTCCTGACTTTC
TRBV18,TRBJ1-2,TRBD1,.,CASSPEAGGKYGYTF,TGTGCCAGCTCACCGGAAGCAGGGGGAAAATATGGCTACACCTTC
TRBV28,TRBJ1-5,TRBD1,few,CASRLYRGSNQPQHF,TGTGCCAGCAGACTGTACAGGGGGTCCAATCAGCCCCAGCATTTT
TRBV5-1,TRBJ1-4,.,.,CASSLAGPSEGKLFF,TGCGCCAGCAGCTTGGCGGGACCCTCGGAGGGAAAACTGTTTTTT
TRBV5-1,TRBJ2-2,.,.,CASSFAELNTGELFF,TGCGCCAGCAGCTTCGCGGAATTGAACACCGGGGAGCTGTTTTTT
TRBV5-4,TRBJ2-5,TRBD2,.,CASGSSGGETQYF,TGTGCCAGCGGATCGAGCGGGGGCGAGACCCAGTACTTC
TRBV7-2,TRBJ1-2,TRBD1,few,CASSPTGGRGLYGYTF,TGTGCCAGCAGCCCTACTGGAGGCAGGGGGCTCTATGGCTACACCTTC
TRBV6-4,TRBJ2-7,TRBD1,.,CASSETGQGGDEQYF,TGTGCCAGCAGTGAGACGGGACAGGGTGGCGACGAGCAGTACTTC
TRBV7-9,TRBJ1-1,.,.,CASSARYYTEAFF,TGTGCCAGCAGCGCCCGGTACTACACTGAAGCTTTCTTT
TRBV4-3,TRBJ1-6,.,once,CASSQESGRGRFVSSPLHF,TGCGCCAGCAGCCAAGAAAGTGGGAGGGGGAGGTTCGTGAGTTCACCCCTCCACTTT
TRBV5-1,TRBJ2-1,.,.,CASSAYRDRNEQFF,TGCGCCAGCAGCGCCTACAGGGATCGCAATGAGCAGTTCTTC
TRBV19,TRBJ1-2,.,.,CASSIGPAQLYGYTF,TGTGCCAGTAGTATTGGGCCGGCCCAATTATATGGCTACACCTTC
TRBV10-3,TRBJ2-5,TRBD2,few,CATASGSGFQETQYF,TGTGCCACCGCTAGCGGGAGTGGATTCCAAGAGACCCAGTACTTC
TRBV9,TRBJ2-3,TRBD2,.,CASSPEGLAGADTQYF,TGTGCCAGCAGCCCAGAGGGACTAGCGGGGGCAGATACGCAGTATTTT
TRBV19,TRBJ1-5,.,few,CASSAPQGHQPQHF,TGTGCCAGTAGTGCCCCACAGGGTCATCAGCCCCAGCATTTT
TRBV9,TRBJ1-2,.,.,CASSVEEWGDYGYTF,TGTGCCAGCAGCGTAGAAGAGTGGGGGGACTATGGCTACACCTTC
TRBV27,TRBJ2-1,TRBD2,.,CASRSQRTSDAYNEQFF,TGTGCCAGCAGATCCCAGCGGACTAGCGATGCCTACAATGAGCAGTTCTTC
TRBV6-6,TRBJ2-7,.,.,CASSGAGREYF,TGTGCCAGCAGTGGGGCGGGAAGGGAGTACTTC
TRBV7-2,TRBJ2-1,TRBD2,.,CASSLEGGRGIEQFF,TGTGCCAGCAGCTTAGAAGGCGGGAGAGGGATTGAGCAGTTCTTC
TRBV7-8,TRBJ1-6,.,.,CASRSSYNSPLHF,TGTGCCAGCCGTAGCTCCTATAATTCCCCCCTCCACTTT
TRBV2,TRBJ1-4,TRBD1,few,CASKRQGPEKLFF,TGTGCCAGCAAGCGACAGGGGCCTGAAAAACTGTTTTTT
TRBV5-6,TRBJ2-3,.,few,CASSFGGSTDTQYF,TGTGCCAGCAGCTTTGGAGGAAGCACAGATACGCAGTATTTT
TRBV7-8,TRBJ2-5,TRBD2,.,CASSFSLAGGLFMGETQYF,TGTGCCAGCAGCTTTTCACTAGCGGGAGGGCTTTTTATGGGGGAGACCCAGTACTTC
TRBV10-3,TRBJ2-3,TRBD2,.,CAISGGTSGGYSTDTQYF,TGTGCCATCAGTGGGGGGACTAGCGGAGGTTACAGCACAGATACGCAGTATTTT
TRBV5-1,TRBJ2-5,.,few,CASRLGGPRETQYF,TGCGCCAGCCGCCTCGGGGGGCCGCGGGAGACCCAGTACTTC
TRBV5-4,TRBJ2-3,TRBD1,few,CASSGTGANTDTQYF,TGTGCCAGCAGCGGGACAGGGGCCAACACAGATACGCAGTATTTT
TRBV10-3,TRBJ2-7,TRBD1,.,CASTGGSYGQYF,TGTGCCAGCACAGGGGGTAGCTACGGGCAGTACTTC
TRBV11-1,TRBJ2-5,.,few,CASSWERQETQYF,TGTGCCAGCAGCTGGGAGAGACAAGAGACCCAGTACTTC
TRBV28,TRBJ2-3,.,.,CASSHSFYSTDTQYF,TGTGCCAGCAGCCATTCATTCTACAGCACAGATACGCAGTATTTT